The 23 T cell receptor beta chains below come from one sample, sequenced in a study of blood T cells in healthy people across ages. Together with a sample-barcoded 5' primer, a J-beta primer mix was included in a second PCR lasting about 6 to 11 cycles. Each CDR3 protein gets one entry after TCRdb re-called the 5' RACE reads with MiXCR. This table has over a million distinct CDR3 sequences, 59% appearing once. The sample consisted of blood. The receptors shown here come from a young man in good health.

This clonotype came up a few times. The rearrangement links TRBV20-1 to TRBJ2-1; D not certain. Per the germline V gene, CDR1 is DFQATT and CDR2 is SNEGSKA (reference sequence). This CDR3 region has 13 residues. V lost 6 bases and J 4 bases, leaving 13 bases between the germline ends. This CDR3 is CSAVVTGYNEQFF. The CDR3 nucleotides are TGCAGTGCCGTCGTGACCGGATACAATGAGCAGTTCTTC.

V is TRBV10-3 and J is TRBJ2-7; weak D call: TRBD2 (7 bases). The CDR3 extends over 16 amino acids. In germline, CDR1 is ENHRY, CDR2 SYGVKD. V lost 10 bases and J 0 bases, leaving 22 bases between the germline ends. CDR3 residues: CATRGEGGRHSYEQYF. The CDR3 bases are TGTGCCACCCGGGGTGAGGGGGGGCGTCACTCCTACGAGCAGTACTTC.

The chain is built from TRBV20-1 and TRBJ2-7; 8 nucleotides match TRBD2. The V segment lost 0 bases and the J segment 1 base; nucleotides outside the gene matches: 5. The CDR3 spans 15 residues. Germline V lookup: CDR1 DFQATT, CDR2 SNEGSKA (reference sequence). In DNA form, the CDR3 reads TGCAGTGCTAGAGATCGGGGGGGCACATCCTACGAGCAGTACTTC. It specifies CSARDRGGTSYEQYF.

The V call is TRBV28, the J call TRBJ2-5; D possibly uses TRBD1 or TRBD2 (5 bases each). The CDR3 covers 12 residues. Germline V gene sequence: CDR1 MDHEN, CDR2 SYDVKM. Trimming shortened V by 6 bases and J by 11 bases, and 16 bases separated the two germline ends. DNA for the CDR3: TGTGCCAGCAGAGTGGCGGTAGGGGAGCAGTACTTC. This sequence encodes CASRVAVGEQYF.

The CDR3 region has the DNA TGTGCCAGCGCCCCCGAACGGGGAGCCAAAAACATTCAGTACTTC. Translating gives CASAPERGAKNIQYF. The genes are TRBV25-1 and TRBJ2-4; weak D call: TRBD2 (5 bases). The length of the CDR3 is 15 residues. CDR1 is MGHDK, CDR2 SYGVNS, per germline. Trimming removed 8 bases at V and 0 bases at J, with 14 bases between.

This rearrangement joins TRBV24-1 to TRBJ1-1, with 10 bases aligning to TRBD1. CDR3 size: 14 residues. Germline lookup yields CDR1 KGHDR and CDR2 SFDVKD. V lost 7 bases and J lost 4; bases outside the gene matches: 5. The CDR3 is CATRGTGAVTEAFF. For the CDR3, the DNA is TGTGCCACCAGAGGGACAGGGGCCGTCACTGAAGCTTTCTTT.

The rearrangement joins TRBV7-9 to TRBJ1-1, with unresolved D. Trimming left V 5 bases short and J 9 bases short, with 13 bases between. CDR3 size: 12 residues. The germline CDR1 and CDR2 sequences are SEHNR and FQNEAQ (reference sequence). The CDR3 protein is CASSSGRPQAFF. CDR3 in DNA: TGTGCCAGCAGCAGCGGGCGGCCGCAAGCTTTCTTT.

This chain connects TRBV5-1 to TRBJ2-1; no reliable D call. The germline V and J ends were trimmed by 4 bases and 8 bases, with 10 bases remaining between them. Germline lookup yields CDR1 SGHRS and CDR2 YFSETQ. CDR3 length: 12 amino acids. Here the CDR3 DNA reads TGCGCCAGCAGCCCCTCGGCCGATGAGCAGTTCTTC. Its protein product is CASSPSADEQFF.

The V and J genes are TRBV5-6 and TRBJ2-1, with TRBD2 identical over 7 bases. This CDR3 spans 15 amino acids. CDR1 is SGHDT and CDR2 is YYEEEE in the germline V gene. V lost 2 bases and J lost 4; bases outside the gene matches: 6. CDR3 nucleotide sequence: TGTGCCAGCAGCTTCGGGGGAGGGCCTTACAATGAGCAGTTCTTC. Amino acids: CASSFGGGPYNEQFF.

The rearrangement uses TRBV12-3 or TRBV12-4 and TRBJ1-2; no clear D gene. The CDR3 consists of 15 residues. The V and J ends lost 6 bases and 2 bases respectively, with 16 bases between them. The CDR3 reads CASSPFTEINYGYTF. CDR3 sequence (DNA): TGTGCCAGCAGCCCCTTTACGGAGATAAACTATGGCTACACCTTC.

The CDR3 coding sequence is TGTGCCAGCAGCCAAGAACAGGCAACCCCCTACGAGCAGTACTTC. Protein: CASSQEQATPYEQYF. The chain combines TRBV4-2 with TRBJ2-7; a possible D gene is TRBD1 (5 bases). V lost 0 bases to trimming and J lost 2 bases, with 11 bases between them. Per the germline V gene, CDR1 is LGHNA and CDR2 is YNFKEQ. The CDR3 has 15 residues.

V is TRBV13 and J is TRBJ2-1, with 14 nucleotides matching TRBD2. J lost 9 bases, V lost 5 bases, and 9 bases had no gene match. The CDR3 contains 16 residues. Germline-derived CDR1 and CDR2 are PRHDT and FYEKMQ (reference sequence). The CDR3 protein is CASSPRGTSGSVEQFF. In DNA, the CDR3 is TGTGCCAGCAGCCCGAGGGGGACTAGCGGGAGTGTTGAGCAGTTCTTC.

The chain uses TRBV12-5 and TRBJ2-2; D unresolved. V was pared by 1 base and J by 0 bases, with 9 bases between. The CDR3 runs 16 residues. CDR1 is LGHNT, CDR2 FRNRAP, per germline. CDR3 amino acids: CASGLGRRTNTGELFF. Here the CDR3 DNA reads TGTGCTAGTGGTTTGGGGCGGCGGACGAACACCGGGGAGCTGTTTTTT.

The CDR3 here is CASRGTSGIYEQYF. CDR3 bases: TGCGCCAGCAGAGGGACTAGCGGGATCTACGAGCAGTACTTC. The chain joins TRBV10-2 to TRBJ2-7, with 13 positions matching TRBD2. This CDR3 is 14 amino acids long. Looked up from germline, CDR1 is WSHSY and CDR2 is SAAADI. Trimming took 6 bases from V and 3 from J; bases not matched to a gene: 2.

The rearrangement joins TRBV5-8 to TRBJ2-5; D may be TRBD1 (6 bases). V was trimmed by 3 bases and J by 1 base, leaving 10 bases between them. There are 14 residues in the CDR3. CDR1 and CDR2 (germline): SGHTS, YDEGEE. CDR3 nucleotide sequence: TGTGCCAGCAGCTACCAGGGGACCCAAGAGACCCAGTACTTC. Residues: CASSYQGTQETQYF.

This clonotype was picked up a small number of times. V gene TRBV15 combines with J gene TRBJ2-5; D might be TRBD1 or TRBD2, each matching 5 bases. The V gene lost 5 bases and the J gene lost 2 bases, with 18 bases spanning the gap. This CDR3 is 16 amino acids long. CDR1 LNHNV and CDR2 YYDKDF come from the germline V gene (reference sequence). CDR3: CATSDPLPGRQETQYF. For the CDR3, the DNA is TGTGCCACCAGCGACCCCCTGCCGGGGCGACAAGAGACCCAGTACTTC.

The V gene is TRBV5-1, the J gene TRBJ2-1; D uncertain. V was cut by 7 bases and J by 0 bases, with 8 bases left in between. The CDR3 extends over 13 amino acids. From germline, CDR1 is SGHRS and CDR2 YFSETQ. The CDR3 nucleotides read TGCGCCAGCCAGGTGGGCTCCTACAATGAGCAGTTCTTC. This translates into CASQVGSYNEQFF. Supplemented by reference TRBV5-1 and TRBJ2-1, the full variable domain reads KAGVTQTPRYLIKTRGQQVTLSCSPISGHRSVSWYQQTPGQGLQFLFEYFSETQRNKGNFPGRFSGRQFSNSRSEMNVSTLELGDSALYLCASQVGSYNEQFFGPGTRLTVL.

The chain recombines TRBV6-6 with TRBJ2-1, with 7 bases identical to TRBD2. The J call could be wrong; TRBJ2-7 is a better fit for the DNA end. CDR1 and CDR2 (germline): MNHNY, SVGAGI (reference sequence). CDR3 length: 12 amino acids. CDR3 protein: CATLADGYEQYF. In DNA form, the CDR3 reads TGTGCCACGCTAGCGGATGGGTACGAGCAGTACTTC.

The chain couples TRBV5-4 to TRBJ2-1; 8 nucleotides agree with TRBD2. The germline V gene encodes CDR1 SGHNT and CDR2 YYREEE (reference sequence). V shed 6 bases and J 3 bases; nucleotides not matched to a gene: 8. The CDR3 sequence is 15 residues long. CDR3 residues: CASNSGSGGYNEQFF. The CDR3 coding sequence is TGTGCCAGCAACTCCGGGAGCGGGGGCTACAATGAGCAGTTCTTC.

The chain links TRBV20-1 to TRBJ2-7; 11 bases map to TRBD2. CDR1 and CDR2 (germline): DFQATT, SNEGSKA (reference sequence). V dropped 3 bases and J dropped 6; count of bases not matched to a gene: 10. The CDR3 has 15 residues. CDR3 nucleotide sequence: TGCAGTGCTAGCTCAATAGCGGGAGGGTTTGTCGAGCAGTACTTC. Translating it yields CSASSIAGGFVEQYF.

This clonotype was seen more than once but under ten times. V usage is TRBV25-1 and J usage is TRBJ2-5; the match to TRBD2 covers 10 bases. The CDR3 extends over 13 amino acids. After removal of 7 bases from V and 11 bases from J, the junction contained 10 bases not matched to a gene. Germline lookup yields CDR1 MGHDK and CDR2 SYGVNS. The CDR3 spells CASTLAGAGEQYF. CDR3 bases: TGTGCCAGCACGCTAGCGGGAGCGGGAGAGCAGTACTTC. Supplemented by reference TRBV25-1 and TRBJ2-5, the full variable domain reads EADIYQTPRYLVIGTGKKITLECSQTMGHDKMYWYQQDPGMELHLIHYSYGVNSTEKGDLSSESTVSRIRTEHFPLTLESARPSHTSQYLCASTLAGAGEQYFGPGTRLLVL.

This clonotype was seen a handful of times. This rearrangement joins TRBV25-1 to TRBJ1-2, with D hard to call. Deletions cut 3 bases from V and 3 bases from J, with 5 bases between. This CDR3 contains 12 residues. Germline CDR1 is MGHDK and CDR2 is SYGVNS. DNA for the CDR3: TGTGCCAGCAGTGAGATGGACTATGGCTACACCTTC. It is translated as CASSEMDYGYTF.

The V gene is TRBV4-3, the J gene TRBJ2-7, with D possibly being TRBD2 (5 bases). This CDR3 has 16 amino acids. V lost 0 bases to trimming and J lost 9 bases, with 21 bases between them. From germline, CDR1 is LGHNA and CDR2 YSLEER. Here the CDR3 DNA reads TGCGCCAGCAGCCAAGATCGGGGTAGCGCGAATACGAGGCAGTACTTC. Protein: CASSQDRGSANTRQYF.